These 27 T cell receptor beta chains originate from one sample sequenced in a study of T cell repertoires in cytomegalovirus infection. TCRdb called the reads again in MiXCR, with one record for every CDR3 protein. The sample consists of about 310,000 distinct CDR3 sequences, roughly 15% of them appearing once. Sequences were obtained from PBMCs. All receptors derive from a human donor in good health (CMV status not recorded). Some clones in this sample may be carry-over from other donors' samples.

The V and J genes are TRBV18 and TRBJ1-3, with D perhaps TRBD1 (6 bases). This CDR3 has 16 amino acids. The V gene lost 3 bases and the J gene lost 0 bases, with 12 bases spanning the gap. Germline values: CDR1 KGHSH, CDR2 LQKENI. CDR3 protein: CASSPYRDNSGNTIYF. CDR3 nucleotide sequence: TGTGCCAGCTCACCCTACCGGGACAACTCTGGAAACACCATATATTTT.

The chain uses TRBV5-5 and TRBJ1-1; a possible D gene is TRBD1 (5 bases). The CDR3 runs 16 residues. Trimming shortened V by 1 base and J by 0 bases, and 13 bases separated the two germline ends. Germline CDR1 SGHKS, CDR2 YYEKEE (reference sequence). Written as DNA, the CDR3 is TGTGCCAGCAGCTTGTTGTTCGGGGCCTTGAACACTGAAGCTTTCTTT. This codes for CASSLLFGALNTEAFF.

The chain joins TRBV12-3 or TRBV12-4 to TRBJ1-3; 8 bases agree with TRBD1. After removal of 2 bases from V and 11 bases from J, the junction contained 5 bases not matched to a gene. The CDR3 consists of 13 residues. DNA of the CDR3: TGTGCCAGCAGTTTACGGGGACAGGTAGCCATATATTTT. Residues: CASSLRGQVAIYF.

V is TRBV7-3 and J is TRBJ1-1, with TRBD1 as a possible D gene (6 bases). V lost 5 bases, J lost 3 bases, and 19 bases lay in between. CDR1 is SGHTA, CDR2 FQGTGA, per germline. The CDR3 spans 16 residues. CDR3 nucleotides: TGTGCCAGCAGCCTCCCCCGCGGACAGCCTGACACTGAAGCTTTCTTT. As protein: CASSLPRGQPDTEAFF.

This clonotype was detected a few times. This rearrangement joins TRBV7-2 to TRBJ1-5, with D possibly TRBD1 on 5 matching bases. CDR3 length: 14 amino acids. The V gene's germline CDR1 is SGHTA and CDR2 FQGNSA. V lost 2 bases, J lost 9 bases, and 14 bases lay in between. The CDR3 nucleotides read TGTGCCAGCAGCTTATCGGGGGGTAGGGGGCCCCAGCATTTT. It yields the protein CASSLSGGRGPQHF.

The V gene is TRBV7-9, the J gene TRBJ1-1; D gene unclear. The CDR3 length is 14 residues. V shed 3 bases and J shed 0 bases, with 8 bases lying between them. CDR1 and CDR2 (germline): SEHNR, FQNEAQ (reference sequence). In nucleotides, the CDR3 is TGTGCCAGCAGCTTTGTCAGTCTGAACACTGAAGCTTTCTTT. This gives the protein CASSFVSLNTEAFF.

The chain is built from TRBV2 and TRBJ1-1; 7 bases map to TRBD1. CDR1 and CDR2 (germline): SNHLY, FYNNEI. The CDR3 loop spans 12 amino acids. After removal of 5 bases from V and 10 bases from J, the junction contained 7 bases not matched to a gene. CDR3 nucleotide sequence: TGTGCCAGCAGTACCGACAGGGTCGGAGCTTTCTTT. It codes for CASSTDRVGAFF.

This clonotype was detected ten times or more. The chain links TRBV10-3 to TRBJ2-3; D is perhaps TRBD1 or TRBD2 (6 bases each). The CDR3 consists of 18 residues. V gave up 2 bases and J gave up 3 bases, with 21 bases separating them. The germline V gene has CDR1 ENHRY and CDR2 SYGVKD. CDR3 in amino acids: CAISETYATGATTDTQYF. The CDR3 nucleotides are TGTGCCATCAGTGAGACATATGCGACGGGGGCAACTACAGATACGCAGTATTTT.

This clonotype was seen more than once but under ten times. The V call is TRBV18, the J call TRBJ1-1; 8 nucleotides match TRBD1. The CDR3 covers 15 residues. The germline CDR1 and CDR2 sequences are KGHSH and LQKENI. J was trimmed by 0 bases and V by 6 bases; bases with no gene match: 6. CDR3 in DNA: TGTGCCAGCTCCATAGGGACAGGAGTGAACACTGAAGCTTTCTTT. It encodes CASSIGTGVNTEAFF.

This chain connects TRBV7-2 to TRBJ2-7, with TRBD2 identical over 10 bases. V lost 5 bases and J lost 3; bases outside the gene matches: 7. Germline CDR1 SGHTA, CDR2 FQGNSA. CDR3 length: 15 residues. This CDR3 is CASSASGGAFYEQYF. In DNA form, the CDR3 reads TGTGCCAGCAGCGCAAGCGGGGGGGCGTTCTACGAGCAGTACTTC.

There are many counts of this clonotype. The CDR3 region has the DNA TGTGCCAGCAGCTTCCGCAGTAGCACAGATACGCAGTATTTT. It encodes CASSFRSSTDTQYF. V and J are TRBV7-2 and TRBJ2-3; D is unclear. Trimming pared 3 bases from V and 0 bases from J, leaving 7 bases between. This CDR3 region has 14 residues. CDR1 and CDR2 (germline): SGHTA, FQGNSA.

The rearrangement uses TRBV28 and TRBJ1-5; 11 positions match TRBD1. Germline loops: CDR1 MDHEN, CDR2 SYDVKM. The CDR3 extends over 15 amino acids. V was clipped by 5 bases and J by 6 bases; unmatched bases: 6. CDR3 nucleotides: TGTGCCAGCAGTGGGACAGGGGGGGTGGTTCAGCCCCAGCATTTT. Protein: CASSGTGGVVQPQHF.

This clonotype was found many times. J is TRBJ1-4 and V is TRBV7-6; tentatively, D is TRBD1 (5 bases). The CDR3 contains 16 residues. V lost 2 bases and J lost 5, with 15 bases in between. CDR1 and CDR2 (germline): SGHVS, FNYEAQ. The CDR3 coding sequence is TGTGCCAGCAGCTTATTAAAGGGGACGGTGAATGAAAAACTGTTTTTT. This translates into CASSLLKGTVNEKLFF.

This clonotype was counted ten times or more. This rearrangement joins TRBV11-2 to TRBJ1-2, with D unclear. This CDR3 comprises 14 residues. V was clipped by 1 base and J by 6 bases, with 12 bases between them. CDR1 is SGHAT, CDR2 FQNNGV, per germline. The CDR3, as DNA: TGTGCCAGCAGCTTAGGTCGGTTTTTGCATGGCTACACCTTC. It specifies CASSLGRFLHGYTF.

This rearrangement joins TRBV5-5 to TRBJ1-5; 7 nucleotides match TRBD1. V shed 3 bases, J shed 4 bases, and the junction held 7 bases outside the gene matches. Germline loops: CDR1 SGHKS, CDR2 YYEKEE (reference sequence). The CDR3 length is 15 residues. The CDR3: CASSSTGQRNQPQHF. For the CDR3, the DNA is TGTGCCAGCAGCTCGACGGGACAGAGAAATCAGCCCCAGCATTTT.

This clonotype was seen many times. V is TRBV2 and J is TRBJ2-7, with unresolved D. Per germline, CDR1 SNHLY and CDR2 FYNNEI. The CDR3 is 18 residues long. V lost 1 base, J lost 5 bases, and 24 bases lay in between. In DNA, the CDR3 is TGTGCCAGCAGTGAAGTTGGTCCTAGAAGGCTCTTCGTTCACGAGCAGTACTTC. Amino acid sequence: CASSEVGPRRLFVHEQYF.

The chain combines TRBV2 with TRBJ2-1, with 8 positions matching TRBD1. V dropped 2 bases and J dropped 0; count of bases not matched to a gene: 9. This CDR3 comprises 18 residues. Germline CDR1 SNHLY, CDR2 FYNNEI. The CDR3 here is CASSELPGGGSSYNEQFF. The DNA of the CDR3 is TGTGCCAGCAGTGAATTACCAGGGGGCGGTAGCTCCTACAATGAGCAGTTCTTC.

This clonotype came up a few times. The J gene is TRBJ2-7, the V gene TRBV6-5; D possibly corresponds to TRBD1 (6 bases). Germline CDR1 and CDR2: MNHEY and SVGAGI. Trimming took off 2 bases at V and 0 bases at J, with 11 bases between the two ends. CDR3 size: 15 residues. The CDR3 loop reads CASSYGGQSSYEQYF. Written as DNA, the CDR3 is TGTGCCAGCAGTTACGGTGGACAGAGCTCCTACGAGCAGTACTTC.

The CDR3 DNA reads as TGTGCCAGCAGGGTCGCCGGGAGCTGGGAGACTGAAGCTTTCTTT. Its protein is CASRVAGSWETEAFF. The chain links TRBV5-6 to TRBJ1-1; no definite D call. CDR3 size: 15 residues. V dropped 5 bases and J dropped 5 bases, with 19 bases sitting between them. Germline V gene data show CDR1 as SGHDT and CDR2 as YYEEEE.

This clonotype was seen repeatedly, ten times or more. The V gene is TRBV12-3 or TRBV12-4, the J gene TRBJ1-1, with D possibly TRBD1 on 6 matching bases. The CDR3 has 14 amino acids. The V gene lost 6 bases and the J gene lost 4 bases, with 15 bases spanning the gap. The CDR3 protein is CASSGWGARTEAFF. The CDR3 nucleotides are TGTGCCAGCAGCGGATGGGGGGCACGCACTGAAGCTTTCTTT.

This clonotype was recorded at least ten times. The V call is TRBV6-2 or TRBV6-3, the J call TRBJ2-1; no definite D call. The CDR3 has 17 residues. Germline CDR1 MNHEY, CDR2 SVGEGT. Trimming removed 7 bases at V and 6 bases at J, with 25 bases between. CDR3 nucleotides: TGTGCCAGCAAACCAGGTCCCCTTTTACTTATGAGCAATGAGCAGTTCTTC. It is translated as CASKPGPLLLMSNEQFF.

This clonotype occurred a few times. The chain is built from TRBV4-3 and TRBJ1-2; no clear D. V lost 2 bases and J 0 bases, leaving 10 bases between the germline ends. Germline assignment: CDR1 LGHNA and CDR2 YSLEER. The CDR3 consists of 15 residues. As DNA, the CDR3 is TGCGCCAGCAGCCAACAGCTACAAGCTAACTATGGCTACACCTTC. Protein sequence: CASSQQLQANYGYTF.

This rearrangement joins TRBV10-3 to TRBJ2-2; 14 nucleotides line up with TRBD2. J lost 0 bases, V lost 5 bases, and 5 bases had no gene match. Looked up from germline, CDR1 is ENHRY and CDR2 is SYGVKD. The CDR3 has 18 residues. The CDR3 bases are TGTGCCATCAGTCCCGGGACTAGCGGGGGCCCGAACACCGGGGAGCTGTTTTTT. Translating it yields CAISPGTSGGPNTGELFF.

The sample holds many counts of this clonotype. The chain joins TRBV7-9 to TRBJ2-3; D is perhaps TRBD1 (6 bases). There are 17 residues in the CDR3. Germline V gene data show CDR1 as SEHNR and CDR2 as FQNEAQ (reference sequence). The V end was cut by 4 bases, the J end by 4 bases, with 21 bases between. The CDR3 spells CASSSPARGSHPDTQYF. The CDR3, as DNA: TGTGCCAGCAGCTCCCCGGCCAGGGGATCCCACCCAGATACGCAGTATTTT.

The CDR3 is CASSLTATYGYTF. In DNA form, the CDR3 reads TGTGCCAGCAGTTTGACAGCCACCTATGGCTACACCTTC. V is TRBV28 and J is TRBJ1-2; TRBD1 might be the D (5 bases). The CDR3 has 13 residues. V was trimmed by 3 bases and J by 4 bases, leaving 9 bases between them. Per germline, CDR1 MDHEN and CDR2 SYDVKM.

This clonotype occurred many times. V gene TRBV7-2 combines with J gene TRBJ1-2; D possibly corresponds to TRBD1 (5 bases). Germline CDR1 is SGHTA and CDR2 is FQGNSA. The CDR3 is made up of 13 amino acids. V lost 5 bases, J lost 8 bases, and 15 bases lay in between. CDR3 nucleotide sequence: TGTGCCAGCAGCCCTACCGGGGCTAAAGGCTACACCTTC. Its translation: CASSPTGAKGYTF.

The rearrangement uses TRBV2 and TRBJ1-4; D might be TRBD1 (6 bases). The germline V gene has CDR1 SNHLY and CDR2 FYNNEI. Deletions cut 7 bases from V and 7 bases from J, with 19 bases between. The CDR3 spans 15 residues. CDR3 amino acids: CASTIGQSWGEKLFF. In DNA, the CDR3 is TGTGCCAGCACCATAGGACAGTCCTGGGGTGAAAAACTGTTTTTT.